The 32 T cell receptor beta chains reported below all come from one sample, sequenced in a study of human T cells and chemical hapten exposure. TCRdb reprocessed the RACE reads with MiXCR, giving one entry per CDR3 protein. The sample includes 150,000 to 200,000 distinct CDR3 sequences, around 30% of them seen just once. Time point reported: pre-sensitization, week 0. Treatment of the sample: therapeutic diphenylcyclopropenone sensitization with weekly scalp DPC. The sample was whole blood, taken in connection with sensitization to the hapten diphenylcyclopropenone (DPC). The receptor set was obtained from a woman between 25 and 40 years old with alopecia areata. Some clones in this sample may be carry-over from other donors' samples.

This chain connects TRBV7-2 to TRBJ1-1; D is unclear. The V and J ends lost 5 bases and 1 base respectively, with 14 bases between them. The germline gives CDR1 SGHTA, CDR2 FQGNSA. The CDR3 runs 15 residues. CDR3 amino acids: CASSLGLGWNTEAFF. The CDR3 bases are TGTGCCAGCAGCCTCGGGTTAGGGTGGAACACTGAAGCTTTCTTT.

This chain uses TRBV29-1 with TRBJ1-1; D is undetermined. Germline-derived CDR1 and CDR2 are SQVTM and ANQGSEA. The CDR3 loop spans 11 amino acids. Trimming stripped 6 bases from V and 8 bases from J, with 13 bases between. CDR3 coding DNA: TGCAGCGTGGCCGAAAACCGAGAAGCTTTCTTT. Amino acids: CSVAENREAFF.

V gene TRBV6-6 combines with J gene TRBJ2-1, with TRBD2 matching over 8 bases. The germline CDR1 and CDR2 sequences are MNHNY and SVGAGI (reference sequence). Trimming took 3 bases from V and 5 from J; bases not matched to a gene: 3. The CDR3 spans 14 residues. CDR3 sequence: CASSYGTRDNEQFF. CDR3 coding DNA: TGTGCCAGCAGTTATGGGACTAGGGACAATGAGCAGTTCTTC.

This chain uses TRBV20-1 with TRBJ1-4; D not resolved. Trimming removed 7 bases from V and 0 bases from J, with 30 bases in between. Per the germline V gene, CDR1 is DFQATT and CDR2 is SNEGSKA (reference sequence). The CDR3 sequence is 20 residues long. The DNA for the CDR3 is TGCAGTGTTACCAACAAAGAACCCACGGGCCTCAAATCAACTAATGAAAAACTGTTTTTT. This translates into CSVTNKEPTGLKSTNEKLFF.

This clonotype was observed a few times. V and J are TRBV4-3 and TRBJ2-7; tentatively, D is TRBD2 (6 bases). Germline values: CDR1 LGHNA, CDR2 YSLEER. The CDR3 is 16 residues long. Trimming shortened V by 1 base and J by 3 bases, and 16 bases separated the two germline ends. The CDR3 spells CASSQVATGVNYEQYF. For the CDR3, the DNA is TGCGCCAGCAGCCAAGTGGCGACGGGGGTAAACTACGAGCAGTACTTC.

The V call is TRBV28, the J call TRBJ2-3; 7 nucleotides match TRBD2. This CDR3 region has 15 residues. Looked up from germline, CDR1 is MDHEN and CDR2 is SYDVKM. V lost 3 bases, J lost 9 bases, and 12 bases stayed unmatched. In DNA, the CDR3 is TGTGCCAGCAGTTTGAATTCGGCGGGAGCTGTCACGCAGTATTTT. Its protein product is CASSLNSAGAVTQYF.

The chain couples TRBV11-1 to TRBJ2-1, with TRBD2 matching over 11 bases. CDR1 and CDR2 from the germline V gene are SGHAT and FQDESV (reference sequence). The CDR3 sequence is 15 residues long. Trimming took 6 bases from V and 5 from J; bases not matched to a gene: 6. Here the CDR3 reads CASRSPGLADNEQFF. The DNA of the CDR3 is TGTGCCAGCAGAAGTCCGGGACTAGCGGACAATGAGCAGTTCTTC.

The gene calls are TRBV29-1 and TRBJ2-1, with 7 bases lining up with TRBD1. The V gene end was trimmed by 7 bases and the J gene end by 5 bases; junction bases not matched to a gene: 11. The CDR3 contains 14 residues. Germline CDR1 SQVTM, CDR2 ANQGSEA. The CDR3 DNA is TGCAGCGCTGCCGGGACAGACAAACACAATGAGCAGTTCTTC. Translated: CSAAGTDKHNEQFF.

V is TRBV7-2 and J is TRBJ1-2; 11 nucleotides align to TRBD1. After removal of 5 bases from V and 4 bases from J, the junction contained 6 bases not matched to a gene. This CDR3 has 15 amino acids. Germline assignment: CDR1 SGHTA and CDR2 FQGNSA. CDR3 nucleotide sequence: TGTGCCAGCAGCCTACCGGGACAGGGGGTCTATGGCTACACCTTC. It encodes CASSLPGQGVYGYTF.

This clonotype was counted only a few times. This chain joins TRBV6-6 and TRBJ2-2, with D possibly TRBD1 on 5 matching bases. CDR1 is MNHNY, CDR2 SVGAGI, per germline (reference sequence). The CDR3 runs to 15 residues. Trimming shortened V by 8 bases and J by 6 bases, and 19 bases separated the two germline ends. The CDR3 spells CASGKPQASPGELFF. The CDR3 DNA is TGTGCCAGCGGCAAACCACAGGCTTCCCCCGGGGAGCTGTTTTTT.

Only a few counts were recorded for this clonotype. The CDR3 bases are TGTGCCAGCAGTGGTGAACTAGGAGGCAATGAGCAGTTCTTC. It specifies CASSGELGGNEQFF. V is TRBV6-4 and J is TRBJ2-1, with D maybe TRBD2 (5 bases). V was cut by 4 bases and J by 6 bases, with 13 bases left in between. The germline gives CDR1 MRHNA, CDR2 SNTAGT. This CDR3 contains 14 residues.

The V and J genes are TRBV10-3 and TRBJ1-1; D may be TRBD1 (5 bases). Germline-derived CDR1 and CDR2 are ENHRY and SYGVKD. This CDR3 spans 15 amino acids. Trimming stripped 5 bases from V and 0 bases from J, with 13 bases between. The CDR3 spells CAISWAGNMNTEAFF. In DNA form, the CDR3 reads TGTGCCATCAGTTGGGCAGGGAACATGAACACTGAAGCTTTCTTT.

The chain combines TRBV7-2 with TRBJ2-5, with D perhaps given as TRBD1 or TRBD2 (5 bases each). Germline CDR1 reads SGHTA; CDR2 reads FQGNSA. CDR3 length: 16 amino acids. V was clipped by 2 bases and J by 4 bases, with 17 bases between them. The CDR3 DNA reads as TGTGCCAGCAGCTTATGGTTGAGGGGCAGCTCAGAGACCCAGTACTTC. It specifies CASSLWLRGSSETQYF. Full variable domain (missing parts from reference TRBV7-2 and TRBJ2-5): GAGVSQSPSNKVTEKGKDVELRCDPISGHTALYWYRQSLGQGLEFLIYFQGNSAPDKSGLPSDRFSAERTGGSVSTLTIQRTQQEDSAVYLCASSLWLRGSSETQYFGPGTRLLVL.

The V and J genes are TRBV28 and TRBJ1-2; D not certain. Trimming left V 5 bases short and J 14 bases short, with 18 bases between. CDR3 length: 12 residues. Per germline, CDR1 MDHEN and CDR2 SYDVKM. The CDR3 coding sequence is TGTGCCAGCAGTACCCCGGCCATGACTGGAACCTTC. As protein: CASSTPAMTGTF.

This clonotype showed up just a few times. This rearrangement joins TRBV11-2 to TRBJ1-4; 8 nucleotides match TRBD1. Trimming removed 3 bases from V and 6 bases from J; junction bases left unmatched: 9. The CDR3 loop spans 16 amino acids. Germline loops: CDR1 SGHAT, CDR2 FQNNGV. The CDR3 region has the DNA TGTGCCAGCAGCTTTTGGACAGGGCGGCGGGATGAAAAACTGTTTTTT. Its translation: CASSFWTGRRDEKLFF.

J is TRBJ2-5 and V is TRBV20-1; perhaps TRBD2 as D (7 bases). V lost 0 bases and J 6 bases, leaving 14 bases between the germline ends. CDR1 is DFQATT, CDR2 SNEGSKA, per germline (reference sequence). The CDR3 loop spans 14 amino acids. This CDR3 reads CSARDLADSQTQYF. The DNA for the CDR3 is TGCAGTGCTAGAGACCTAGCGGACAGCCAGACCCAGTACTTC.

The chain is built from TRBV6-2 or TRBV6-3 and TRBJ2-5, with a possible D match to TRBD1 (5 bases). With 1 base removed from V and 1 base from J, the gap between germline ends came to 13 bases. This CDR3 spans 16 amino acids. CDR1 MNHEY and CDR2 SVGEGT come from the germline V gene. In DNA, the CDR3 is TGTGCCAGCAGTTACTGGATACCACAGGTCCAAGAGACCCAGTACTTC. The encoded protein is CASSYWIPQVQETQYF.

This clonotype was counted a few times. V is TRBV6-2 or TRBV6-3 and J is TRBJ1-5, with D unresolved. The germline V gene has CDR1 MNHEY and CDR2 SVGEGT. With 6 bases removed from V and 2 bases from J, the gap between germline ends came to 11 bases. The CDR3 sequence is 14 residues long. Here the CDR3 DNA reads TGTGCCAGCAGAGACCCTGCGGGCAATCAGCCCCAGCATTTT. This gives the protein CASRDPAGNQPQHF.

The chain links TRBV30 to TRBJ2-2; D is uncertain. V lost 6 bases and J 3 bases, leaving 2 bases between the germline ends. CDR1 is GTSNPN and CDR2 is SVGIG in the germline V gene (reference sequence). The CDR3 loop spans 10 amino acids. CDR3 sequence reads: CACYTGELFF. CDR3 nucleotide sequence: TGTGCCTGCTACACCGGGGAGCTGTTTTTT.

A few counts support this clonotype. At one end the junction does not follow the germline gene, possibly because of a read error. The CDR3, as DNA: TGTGTCAGCAGTCCCCCTTTTCGGCAGAGCACTGAAGCTTTCTTT. It is translated as CVSSPPFRQSTEAFF. This sequence joins TRBV28 and TRBJ1-1, with D hard to call. The germline V gene encodes CDR1 MDHEN and CDR2 SYDVKM. CDR3 length: 15 amino acids.

The rearrangement uses TRBV18 and TRBJ2-3, with 8 bases lining up with TRBD2. The V and J ends lost 3 bases and 5 bases, in that order; junction bases with no gene match: 10. This CDR3 is built from 16 residues. Looked up from germline, CDR1 is KGHSH and CDR2 is LQKENI. The CDR3 region is CASSPPGLGLQDTQYF. CDR3 DNA sequence: TGTGCCAGCTCACCTCCGGGACTAGGACTGCAAGATACGCAGTATTTT.

The table lists this clonotype with a few counts. Germline is not matched at one junction end, which may reflect a read error. The rearrangement uses TRBV4-2 and TRBJ2-3, with D perhaps given as TRBD1 or TRBD2 (5 bases each). Germline-derived CDR1 and CDR2 are LGHNA and YNFKEQ. The CDR3 has 16 amino acids. For the CDR3, the DNA is TGTGCCAGCAGTCAAGATCGGGGCGGGAGCACAGATACGCAGTATTTT. It specifies CASSQDRGGSTDTQYF.

V is TRBV29-1 and J is TRBJ2-1; TRBD2 agrees at 9 bases. V lost 7 bases to trimming and J lost 10 bases; unmatched junction nucleotides: 14. The germline gives CDR1 SQVTM, CDR2 ANQGSEA. The CDR3 sequence is 14 residues long. The CDR3 region is CSAGGLAFAGEQFF. CDR3 bases: TGCAGCGCCGGGGGACTAGCCTTTGCTGGAGAGCAGTTCTTC.

The table lists this clonotype with a count of one. The rearrangement joins TRBV18 to TRBJ1-1; 9 nucleotides line up with TRBD1. CDR3 length: 16 amino acids. V gave up 0 bases and J gave up 5 bases; unmatched junction bases: 7. Germline V lookup: CDR1 KGHSH, CDR2 LQKENI. The CDR3 reads CASSPPGTGSVTEAFF. The CDR3 DNA sequence: TGTGCCAGCTCACCACCGGGGACAGGGAGCGTTACTGAAGCTTTCTTT. Drawing the rest from reference TRBV18 and TRBJ1-1, the complete variable domain is NAGVMQNPRHLVRRRGQEARLRCSPMKGHSHVYWYRQLPEEGLKFMVYLQKENIIDESGMPKERFSAEFPKEGPSILRIQQVVRGDSAAYFCASSPPGTGSVTEAFFGQGTRLTVV.

This clonotype has more than one count but fewer than ten. The J gene is TRBJ2-3, the V gene TRBV7-2, with D tentatively TRBD1 (5 bases). V lost 5 bases to trimming and J lost 5 bases, with 14 bases between them. From germline, CDR1 is SGHTA and CDR2 FQGNSA. The CDR3 length is 14 residues. The CDR3 DNA follows: TGTGCCAGCAGCGTGCAGGGAACCAAAGATACGCAGTATTTT. Its translation: CASSVQGTKDTQYF.

This clonotype was picked up a small number of times. The chain combines TRBV11-2 with TRBJ2-3, with D perhaps TRBD1 (6 bases). The CDR3 is 13 residues long. Germline lookup yields CDR1 SGHAT and CDR2 FQNNGV. Trimming took 1 base from V and 6 from J, leaving 8 bases between them. The CDR3 sequence is CASSLGTGDTQYF. CDR3 DNA sequence: TGTGCCAGCAGCTTAGGTACAGGGGATACGCAGTATTTT.

This clonotype was recorded a few times. J is TRBJ1-1 and V is TRBV7-2, with D maybe TRBD1 (6 bases). The germline gives CDR1 SGHTA, CDR2 FQGNSA. Trimming removed 5 bases at V and 0 bases at J, with 13 bases between. This CDR3 is built from 15 residues. The CDR3 DNA reads as TGTGCCAGCAGCCGGACAGACAACATGAACACTGAAGCTTTCTTT. This codes for CASSRTDNMNTEAFF.

This clonotype was counted only a few times. The chain has TRBV29-1 and TRBJ2-7; D is tentatively TRBD1 or TRBD2 (5 bases each). Germline V CDR1 and CDR2: SQVTM, ANQGSEA. V lost 3 bases and J 2 bases, leaving 11 bases between the germline ends. This CDR3 spans 13 amino acids. The CDR3 loop reads CSVDLGTTYEQYF. The CDR3 nucleotides are TGCAGCGTTGATCTGGGGACCACCTACGAGCAGTACTTC.

This clonotype showed up just a few times. The V gene is TRBV9, the J gene TRBJ2-7; 7 bases are a match to TRBD1. Germline CDR1 and CDR2: SGDLS and YYNGEE. This CDR3 contains 14 residues. The V segment lost 0 bases and the J segment 3 bases; nucleotides outside the gene matches: 3. CDR3 nucleotides: TGTGCCAGCAGCGTAGGTGGGACAGACTACGAGCAGTACTTC. This sequence encodes CASSVGGTDYEQYF.

V is TRBV11-1 and J is TRBJ2-1, with D possibly matching TRBD2 (5 bases). The CDR3 has 14 amino acids. The ends were cut back, 6 bases at V and 2 bases at J, with 11 bases in the middle. Germline loops: CDR1 SGHAT, CDR2 FQDESV (reference sequence). The CDR3 loop is CASRKAEAYNEQFF. Written as DNA, the CDR3 is TGTGCCAGCAGGAAAGCGGAGGCCTACAATGAGCAGTTCTTC.

This chain joins TRBV10-3 and TRBJ1-6, with TRBD1 as a possible D gene (5 bases). The CDR3 length is 13 residues. Germline V CDR1 and CDR2: ENHRY, SYGVKD. V dropped 7 bases and J dropped 7 bases, with 11 bases sitting between them. The CDR3 is CAITGTENSPLHF. The CDR3 DNA is TGTGCCATCACCGGGACCGAAAATTCACCCCTCCACTTT.

The chain couples TRBV12-3 or TRBV12-4 to TRBJ1-1, with 7 bases fitting TRBD1. This CDR3 has 15 residues. V lost 5 bases, J lost 5 bases, and 11 bases stayed unmatched. The DNA of the CDR3 is TGTGCCAGCAGTCCTCAGGGGGGGCGCCTAACTGAAGCTTTCTTT. Its protein product is CASSPQGGRLTEAFF.